These T cell receptor beta chains were read from a single sample in a study of T cell changes during pregnancy in multiple sclerosis. Clones were sequenced by immunoSEQ multiplex PCR, and TCRdb holds only the in-frame ones, with some missing. The sample has over 55,000 clones, about 83% seen once. Sequenced material: peripheral blood from another person, used as feeder cells. The receptors shown here come from a human donor whose cells served as feeder cells for cultures in a pregnancy study. The CDR3 runs from the conserved cysteine through the conserved F or W. The D gene is left open where the match is weak. Size is omitted from some rows. Given values are once, few, many or a class for expanded clones.

>TRBJ2-7|NA|NA|13|TRBV7-2
CASSASANYEQYF
TGTGCCAGCAGCGCCAGCGCGAACTACGAGCAGTACTTC
>TRBJ2-1|NA|NA|17|TRBV7-9
CASSLGGGGSSYNEQFF
TGTGCCAGCAGCTTAGGCGGGGGCGGAAGCTCCTACAATGAGCAGTTCTTC
>TRBJ1-1|NA|NA|11|TRBV5-4
CASSFAGEAFF
TGTGCCAGCAGTTTTGCGGGAGAAGCTTTCTTT
>TRBJ2-1|NA|NA|15|TRBV9
CASARQGGFYNEQFF
TGTGCCAGCGCGCGACAGGGAGGTTTCTACAATGAGCAGTTCTTC
>TRBJ1-3|NA|NA|16|TRBV14
CASSQSTAISGNTIYF
TGTGCCAGCAGCCAATCTACAGCAATCTCTGGAAACACCATATATTTT
>TRBJ2-7|NA|NA|11|TRBV19
CASGQSYEQYF
TGTGCCAGTGGACAGTCCTACGAGCAGTACTTC
>TRBJ2-5|NA|NA|12|TRBV11-3
CASSLKGETQYF
TGTGCCAGCAGCTTAAAAGGGGAGACCCAGTACTTC
>TRBJ2-1|NA|TRBD2|15|TRBV7-9
CASSQTSGYYNEQFF
TGTGCCAGCAGCCAGACTAGCGGCTACTACAATGAGCAGTTCTTC
>TRBJ2-3|NA|TRBD2|16|TRBV7-2
CASSLVAGGQADTQYF
TGTGCCAGCAGCTTAGTAGCGGGGGGCCAGGCAGATACGCAGTATTTT
>TRBJ1-4|NA|TRBD1|14|TRBV6-5
CASGRDRGREKLFF
TGTGCCAGCGGTCGGGACAGGGGGCGCGAAAAACTGTTTTTT
>TRBJ1-1|few|NA|13|TRBV7-9
CASSLEGNTEAFF
TGTGCCAGCAGTTTAGAGGGGAACACTGAAGCTTTCTTT
>TRBJ2-7|NA|TRBD2|14|TRBV11-2
CASTSTSGYYEQYF
TGTGCCAGCACCTCGACTAGCGGTTACTACGAGCAGTACTTC
>TRBJ1-5|NA|NA|15|TRBV4-2
CASSQTVLGNQPQHF
TGTGCCAGCAGCCAAACAGTGTTGGGCAATCAGCCCCAGCATTTT
>TRBJ2-2|NA|TRBD1|15|TRBV27
CASSLGQGDTGELFF
TGTGCCAGCAGTTTAGGACAGGGGGATACCGGGGAGCTGTTTTTT
>TRBJ1-1|once|NA|16|TRBV19
CASSIDFNSLYTEAFF
TGTGCCAGTAGTATAGATTTCAACAGCCTGTACACTGAAGCTTTCTTT
>TRBJ2-1|NA|TRBD1|15|TRBV28
CASRDFRGLGDEQFF
TGTGCCAGCAGGGATTTCAGGGGGCTGGGGGATGAGCAGTTCTTC
>TRBJ2-1|NA|NA|15|TRBV5-1
CASSLRPGVKHEQFF
TGCGCCAGCAGCTTGCGGCCGGGGGTAAAGCATGAGCAGTTCTTC
>TRBJ1-6|NA|NA|15|TRBV5-5
CASSRAGRIDSPLHF
TGTGCCAGCAGCAGAGCGGGACGAATAGATTCACCCCTCCACTTT
>TRBJ2-2|NA|NA|16|TRBV27
CASSRGGQGYTGELFF
TGTGCCAGCAGCCGGGGCGGGCAGGGGTACACCGGGGAGCTGTTTTTT
>TRBJ1-2|NA|NA|14|TRBV5-8
CASSPGQGHEGYTF
TGTGCCAGCAGCCCGGGACAAGGCCACGAAGGCTACACCTTC
>TRBJ1-5|few|NA|15|TRBV5-1
CASSLGTPGSQPQHF
TGCGCCAGCAGCTTGGGGACACCGGGGAGTCAGCCCCAGCATTTT
>TRBJ2-5|NA|NA|16|TRBV9
CASSVGLQGRQETQYF
TGTGCCAGCAGCGTAGGGCTCCAGGGGAGGCAAGAGACCCAGTACTTC
>TRBJ1-2|NA|TRBD1|11|TRBV6-5
CASRQGSSCTF
TGTGCCAGCAGACAGGGGAGTTCCTGCACCTTC
>TRBJ2-1|NA|NA|11|TRBV7-9
CASSLGNEQFF
TGTGCCAGCAGCTTAGGAAATGAGCAGTTCTTC
>TRBJ2-3|NA|TRBD1|17|TRBV29-1
CSVDPPSQDRGLDTQYF
TGCAGCGTTGACCCCCCGTCCCAGGACAGGGGGCTGGATACGCAGTATTTT
>TRBJ1-5|few|NA|12|TRBV7-8
CASSSTGGSQHF
TGTGCCAGCAGTTCAACAGGAGGCTCCCAGCATTTT
>TRBJ2-5|NA|NA|13|TRBV10-3
CAISEGALGTQYF
TGTGCCATCAGTGAAGGGGCCCTAGGGACCCAGTACTTC
>TRBJ2-3|NA|NA|15|TRBV4-1
CASSQIGRRQQSQYF
TGCGCCAGCAGCCAAATTGGACGGCGACAGCAGTCGCAGTATTTT
>TRBJ1-1|once|NA|11|TRBV6-1
CASSGYTEAFF
TGTGCCAGCAGTGGCTACACTGAAGCTTTCTTT
>TRBJ1-2|few|NA|14|TRBV4-3
CASSPNTRNYGYTF
TGCGCCAGCAGCCCGAATACCCGTAACTATGGCTACACCTTC
>TRBJ1-1|once|NA|14|TRBV21-1
CASSRTGRLSEAFF
TGTGCCAGCAGCAGGACCGGACGGCTCTCTGAAGCTTTCTTT
>TRBJ2-3|NA|NA|15|TRBV6-5
CASSYLWGSEWTQYF
TGTGCCAGCAGTTATCTGTGGGGTTCAGAATGGACGCAGTATTTT
>TRBJ2-7|NA|TRBD1|14|TRBV18
CASSPTGGDYEQYF
TGTGCCAGCTCACCAACAGGGGGCGACTACGAGCAGTACTTC
>TRBJ2-7|NA|NA|11|TRBV2
CASSEINEQYF
TGTGCCAGCAGTGAAATTAACGAGCAGTACTTC
>TRBJ2-1|NA|NA|13|TRBV2
CASSRSSYNEQFF
TGTGCCAGCAGTAGGAGCTCCTACAATGAGCAGTTCTTC
>TRBJ2-5|NA|NA|17|TRBV9
CASSVATAGGVQETQYF
TGTGCCAGCAGCGTAGCTACTGCAGGGGGGGTCCAAGAGACCCAGTACTTC
>TRBJ2-2|NA|TRBD2|15|TRBV7-3
CASSPGLYSDGELFF
TGTGCCAGCAGCCCGGGACTATACAGTGACGGGGAGCTGTTTTTT
>TRBJ2-5|NA|NA|14|TRBV2
CASSSGTNLETQYF
TGTGCCAGCAGTTCCGGGACCAACCTAGAGACCCAGTACTTC
>TRBJ1-1|few|NA|14|TRBV5-4
CASRAKGPNTEAFF
TGTGCCAGCAGGGCAAAAGGGCCGAACACTGAAGCTTTCTTT
>TRBJ2-1|NA|NA|15|TRBV5-1
CASSFDTQGYNEQFF
TGCGCCAGCAGCTTTGACACCCAGGGGTACAATGAGCAGTTCTTC
>TRBJ1-5|NA|NA|14|TRBV28
CASSFRGWDQPQHF
TGTGCCAGCAGTTTCCGAGGGTGGGATCAGCCCCAGCATTTT
>TRBJ2-2|once|NA|15|TRBV9
CASSVRTHAGGELFF
TGTGCCAGCAGCGTGAGGACTCACGCCGGCGGGGAGCTGTTTTTT
>TRBJ1-1|NA|NA|14|TRBV18
CASSPSRGDTEAFF
TGTGCCAGCTCACCGTCCAGGGGAGATACTGAAGCTTTCTTT
>TRBJ2-1|NA|TRBD2|15|TRBV5-1
CASSPGGRGYNEQFF
TGCGCCAGCAGCCCGGGAGGGCGGGGTTACAATGAGCAGTTCTTC
>TRBJ2-7|NA|TRBD2|11|TRBV6-1
CASSYGRWAYF
TGTGCCAGCAGTTACGGGAGGTGGGCGTACTTC
>TRBJ2-3|NA|TRBD2|14|TRBV19
CASSIGAGVDTQYF
TGTGCCAGTAGTATAGGGGCGGGAGTAGATACGCAGTATTTT
>TRBJ2-4|NA|NA|14|TRBV5-6
CASSPRRTSNIQYF
TGTGCCAGCAGCCCCAGGAGAACTTCTAACATTCAGTACTTC
>TRBJ2-5|NA|TRBD1|14|TRBV7-2
CASSTGQGTETQYF
TGTGCCAGCAGCACAGGACAGGGGACGGAGACCCAGTACTTC
>TRBJ2-5|NA|TRBD2|14|TRBV6-5
CASSESAGGETQYF
TGTGCCAGCAGTGAAAGCGCGGGGGGGGAGACCCAGTACTTC
>TRBJ2-1|NA|NA|15|TRBV11-2
CASSSPDSSYNEQFF
TGTGCCAGCAGCTCCCCGGACAGCTCCTACAATGAGCAGTTCTTC
>TRBJ2-7|NA|NA|16|TRBV6-5
CASSYSKVRPHYEQYF
TGTGCCAGCAGTTACTCGAAAGTCCGCCCTCACTACGAGCAGTACTTC
>TRBJ2-1|NA|NA|14|TRBV29-1
CSDSGTNEYNEQFF
TGCAGCGATTCCGGGACCAACGAATACAATGAGCAGTTCTTC
>TRBJ1-1|NA|TRBD1|13|TRBV28
CASSFSDRVRAFF
TGTGCCAGCAGTTTTTCGGACAGGGTACGAGCTTTCTTT
>TRBJ2-2|NA|NA|13|TRBV5-1
CASSLAVGGELFF
TGCGCCAGCAGCTTGGCAGTTGGCGGGGAGCTGTTTTTT